The 27 T cell receptor beta chains presented below share a single source sample, sequenced in a study of CD8 T cells in ankylosing spondylitis. TCRdb re-analysed the 5' RACE reads in MiXCR, keeping a single row per CDR3 protein. The sample records approximately 540,000 distinct CDR3 sequences, about 13% being singletons. Whole-study findings and limits: One TCR beta motif, made up of about 8 highly homologous variants, appeared characteristic of ankylosing spondylitis blood.

Their antigen targets remain unknown. Sequenced material: blood, either unsorted or a sorted T cell fraction (not recorded which). Receptors originate from a male donor with ankylosing spondylitis.

The chain joins TRBV5-1 to TRBJ1-1; 7 nucleotides agree with TRBD1. Trimming removed 1 base from V and 1 base from J; junction bases left unmatched: 4. The CDR3 totals 15 residues. The V gene's germline CDR1 is SGHRS and CDR2 YFSETQ. CDR3 nucleotides: TGCGCCAGCAGCTTGCAGGCAGGGGGGAACACTGAAGCTTTCTTT. Encoded protein: CASSLQAGGNTEAFF.

V is TRBV5-1 and J is TRBJ2-5; D ambiguous. CDR1 is SGHRS and CDR2 is YFSETQ in the germline V gene. The V and J ends lost 0 bases and 3 bases respectively, with 9 bases between them. The CDR3 extends over 14 amino acids. CDR3 protein: CASSLGWQKETQYF. CDR3 bases: TGCGCCAGCAGCTTGGGGTGGCAGAAAGAGACCCAGTACTTC.

The chain couples TRBV4-2 to TRBJ2-1; possibly TRBD1 for D (5 bases). V dropped 4 bases and J dropped 0 bases, with 13 bases sitting between them. CDR3 length equals 16 residues. Germline assignment: CDR1 LGHNA and CDR2 YNFKEQ. CDR3 loop: CASSRTGDHSYNEQFF. CDR3 nucleotide sequence: TGTGCCAGCAGCCGCACAGGAGATCACTCCTACAATGAGCAGTTCTTC.

The CDR3 nucleotides are TGCGCCAGCAGCCAACTGGACGGAGCCTTATATGGCTACACCTTC. This translates into CASSQLDGALYGYTF. The chain combines TRBV4-1 with TRBJ1-2; D remains unclear. V was clipped by 2 bases and J by 5 bases, with 15 bases between them. This CDR3 comprises 15 residues. In germline, CDR1 is MGHRA, CDR2 YSYEKL.

This clonotype has a count of ten or more. This chain joins TRBV12-3 or TRBV12-4 and TRBJ1-5; 11 bases are a match to TRBD1. V was clipped by 6 bases and J by 7 bases; unmatched bases: 5. The CDR3 is made up of 14 amino acids. DNA of the CDR3: TGTGCCAGCAGCCGCGGGACAGGGGGACAGCCCCAGCATTTT. Encoded protein: CASSRGTGGQPQHF.

A few counts support this clonotype. The chain is built from TRBV12-3 or TRBV12-4 and TRBJ2-7, with D tentatively TRBD1 (5 bases). V lost 6 bases, J lost 2 bases, and 14 bases lay in between. CDR3 size: 14 residues. The CDR3 spells CASSKSRVTYEQYV. In nucleotides, the CDR3 is TGTGCCAGCAGCAAAAGCAGGGTAACCTACGAGCAGTACGTC.

This clonotype was seen a few times. The CDR3, as DNA: TGTGCCAGCAGCTTAGACCCAACTAGCTCGAACACTGAAGCTTTCTTT. It specifies CASSLDPTSSNTEAFF. The V and J genes are TRBV7-2 and TRBJ1-1; D is unresolved. V was pared by 1 base and J by 1 base, with 13 bases between. This CDR3 contains 16 residues. Germline V gene lookup returns CDR1 SGHTA and CDR2 FQGNSA.

As DNA, the CDR3 is TGTGCCAGCAGCTTAGCGGGAGTTCCTGGGGCCAACGTCCTGACTTTC. This gives the protein CASSLAGVPGANVLTF. The chain is built from TRBV7-9 and TRBJ2-6; a possible D gene is TRBD2 (5 bases). Germline-derived CDR1 and CDR2 are SEHNR and FQNEAQ (reference sequence). Trimming shortened V by 0 bases and J by 2 bases, and 8 bases separated the two germline ends. The CDR3 covers 16 residues.

The V and J genes are TRBV11-2 and TRBJ2-7; no clear D. Trimming shortened V by 2 bases and J by 0 bases, and 5 bases separated the two germline ends. CDR3 length equals 13 residues. Germline V gene data show CDR1 as SGHAT and CDR2 as FQNNGV. The CDR3 coding sequence is TGTGCCAGCAGCTTACAACTCTCCTACGAGCAGTACTTC. Translated, it gives CASSLQLSYEQYF.

This rearrangement joins TRBV2 to TRBJ1-5; 8 bases map to TRBD1. Germline CDR1 reads SNHLY; CDR2 reads FYNNEI. This CDR3 has 12 residues. Trimming at V came to 9 bases and at J to 6 bases, leaving 4 bases not matched to a gene. CDR3 residues: CASDRGGQPQHF. The DNA of the CDR3 is TGTGCCAGTGACAGGGGAGGTCAGCCCCAGCATTTT. The variable domain in full, completed from reference TRBV2 and TRBJ1-5, reads EPEVTQTPSHQVTQMGQEVILRCVPISNHLYFYWYRQILGQKVEFLVSFYNNEISEKSEIFDDQFSVERPDGSNFTLKIRSTKLEDSAMYFCASDRGGQPQHFGDGTRLSIL.

This clonotype appeared many times. J is TRBJ2-7 and V is TRBV28, with 10 bases that match TRBD2. The CDR3 runs to 14 residues. Trimming cost V 7 bases and J 3 bases; bases outside gene matches: 6. Looked up from germline, CDR1 is MDHEN and CDR2 is SYDVKM. The CDR3 DNA reads as TGTGCCAGCAAACGAGCGGGAGGGGGCTACGAGCAGTACTTC. Translating gives CASKRAGGGYEQYF.

The V and J genes are TRBV2 and TRBJ1-1; 10 bases match TRBD1. V lost 3 bases and J lost 5; bases outside the gene matches: 3. This CDR3 contains 14 residues. Per the germline V gene, CDR1 is SNHLY and CDR2 is FYNNEI. Here the CDR3 reads CASSDGTGVTEAFF. As DNA, the CDR3 is TGTGCCAGCAGTGATGGGACAGGGGTAACTGAAGCTTTCTTT. Drawing the rest from reference TRBV2 and TRBJ1-1, the complete variable domain is EPEVTQTPSHQVTQMGQEVILRCVPISNHLYFYWYRQILGQKVEFLVSFYNNEISEKSEIFDDQFSVERPDGSNFTLKIRSTKLEDSAMYFCASSDGTGVTEAFFGQGTRLTVV.

The sample holds many counts of this clonotype. CDR3: CASSLWDSGANVLTF. Written as DNA, the CDR3 is TGTGCCAGCAGTTTATGGGACTCTGGGGCCAACGTCCTGACTTTC. The rearrangement joins TRBV12-3 or TRBV12-4 to TRBJ2-6; D is ambiguous. V was trimmed by 2 bases and J by 0 bases, leaving 5 bases between them. This CDR3 region has 15 residues.

This clonotype was detected ten times or more. The chain employs TRBV14 and TRBJ1-3; no firm D call. V lost 2 bases and J 1 base, leaving 15 bases between the germline ends. The length of the CDR3 is 17 residues. The germline V gene has CDR1 SGHDN and CDR2 FVKESK. CDR3 amino acids: CASSQTDPFWSGNTIYF. In nucleotides, the CDR3 is TGTGCCAGCAGCCAAACAGACCCCTTCTGGTCTGGAAACACCATATATTTT.

This clonotype was observed a handful of times. The chain links TRBV6-5 to TRBJ1-1; D gene ambiguous. Germline V gene sequence: CDR1 MNHEY, CDR2 SVGAGI. Trimming took off 2 bases at V and 1 base at J, with 20 bases between the two ends. This CDR3 has 18 amino acids. DNA of the CDR3: TGTGCCAGCAGTTACCCGACCCAAGGCCAGAGAAAGAACACTGAAGCTTTCTTT. Its protein is CASSYPTQGQRKNTEAFF.

The chain recombines TRBV20-1 with TRBJ2-1; TRBD2 matches at 10 bases. Germline V gene lookup returns CDR1 DFQATT and CDR2 SNEGSKA (reference sequence). Unmatched junction bases numbered 9, after V lost 4 bases and J lost 3 bases. CDR3 length: 16 residues. The CDR3 here is CSAIFKLAGRYNEQFF. CDR3 bases: TGCAGTGCTATATTTAAACTAGCGGGACGCTACAATGAGCAGTTCTTC.

This clonotype has at least ten counts. The chain joins TRBV11-2 to TRBJ2-7; 10 bases are shared with TRBD2. V trimming: 5 bases; J trimming: 2 bases; junction bases outside the gene matches: 6. Germline V CDR1 and CDR2: SGHAT, FQNNGV. The CDR3 spans 15 residues. In nucleotides, the CDR3 is TGTGCCAGCAGCGATGGGCTAGCGGGAGCCTACGAGCAGTACTTC. As protein: CASSDGLAGAYEQYF.

This clonotype was detected many times. The gene calls are TRBV20-1 and TRBJ2-5; D uncertain. V shed 0 bases and J shed 5 bases, with 10 bases lying between them. The CDR3 is 13 residues long. From germline, CDR1 is DFQATT and CDR2 SNEGSKA (reference sequence). CDR3 residues: CSARDPGWETQYF. The CDR3 DNA sequence: TGCAGTGCTAGAGATCCCGGCTGGGAGACCCAGTACTTC.

The chain has TRBV12-3 or TRBV12-4 and TRBJ1-5; 8 positions match TRBD1. The length of the CDR3 is 15 residues. V shed 6 bases and J 6 bases; nucleotides not matched to a gene: 10. The CDR3 bases are TGTGCCAGCAGCGCCGAGACAGGGACAGGTCAGCCCCAGCATTTT. Translating gives CASSAETGTGQPQHF.

This clonotype has ten or more counts. The rearrangement uses TRBV5-1 and TRBJ2-3; either TRBD1 or TRBD2 may fit D (5 bases each). The germline V and J ends were trimmed by 3 bases and 0 bases, with 14 bases remaining between them. The CDR3 is made up of 16 amino acids. Per the germline V gene, CDR1 is SGHRS and CDR2 is YFSETQ. The CDR3 DNA follows: TGCGCCAGCAGCTCCGAGGGGCAACCTAGCACAGATACGCAGTATTTT. It codes for CASSSEGQPSTDTQYF.

This CDR3 reads CASSLGDTPSEKLFF. In DNA form, the CDR3 reads TGTGCCAGCAGCTTAGGAGACACGCCCAGTGAAAAACTGTTTTTT. This sequence joins TRBV7-2 and TRBJ1-4; D unresolved. CDR3 length: 15 amino acids. Germline V gene sequence: CDR1 SGHTA, CDR2 FQGNSA. Trimming pared 1 base from V and 7 bases from J, leaving 13 bases between.

The V call is TRBV20-1, the J call TRBJ2-5; D may correspond to TRBD1 or TRBD2 (5 bases each). V lost 5 bases to trimming and J lost 5 bases, with 9 bases between them. In germline, CDR1 is DFQATT, CDR2 SNEGSKA (reference sequence). The length of the CDR3 is 11 residues. The CDR3 is CSAGDPETQYF. The DNA for the CDR3 is TGCAGTGCTGGGGACCCGGAGACCCAGTACTTC.

There are a few counts of this clonotype. The chain has TRBV10-3 and TRBJ1-5; no reliable D call. Trimming pared 11 bases from V and 9 bases from J, leaving 17 bases between. The CDR3 sequence is 12 residues long. The germline gives CDR1 ENHRY, CDR2 SYGVKD. CDR3 amino acids: CASNTETGPQHF. In DNA, the CDR3 is TGTGCCTCCAACACAGAGACCGGGCCCCAGCATTTT.

The rearrangement links TRBV20-1 to TRBJ2-3, with 9 bases matching TRBD2. Looked up from germline, CDR1 is DFQATT and CDR2 is SNEGSKA (reference sequence). The CDR3 contains 15 residues. The J segment lost 3 bases and the V segment lost 2 bases, leaving 6 bases of the junction unmatched. The CDR3 nucleotides read TGCAGTGCTAGATCTCCAGCGGGAGGAACAGATACGCAGTATTTT. It encodes CSARSPAGGTDTQYF.

The chain recombines TRBV7-2 with TRBJ1-2, with D possibly being TRBD1 (5 bases). Germline V gene sequence: CDR1 SGHTA, CDR2 FQGNSA. Trimming took 0 bases from V and 0 from J, leaving 8 bases between them. The CDR3 contains 15 residues. CDR3 region: CASSLAGDANYGYTF. Here the CDR3 DNA reads TGTGCCAGCAGCTTAGCAGGGGACGCTAACTATGGCTACACCTTC. The entire variable domain, with the rest obtained from reference TRBV7-2 and TRBJ1-2, is as follows: GAGVSQSPSNKVTEKGKDVELRCDPISGHTALYWYRQSLGQGLEFLIYFQGNSAPDKSGLPSDRFSAERTGGSVSTLTIQRTQQEDSAVYLCASSLAGDANYGYTFGSGTRLTVV.

This clonotype has more than one count but fewer than ten. The chain carries TRBV20-1 and TRBJ2-7, with D possibly being TRBD1 (5 bases). CDR1 and CDR2 (germline): DFQATT, SNEGSKA (reference sequence). Trimming took off 5 bases at V and 3 bases at J, with 14 bases between the two ends. The CDR3 has 13 amino acids. CDR3 nucleotides: TGCAGTGCTGGACACTCCAGATTCTACGAGCAGTACTTC. Its protein product is CSAGHSRFYEQYF.

The V and J genes are TRBV5-1 and TRBJ1-5; no reliable D call. This CDR3 spans 15 amino acids. Germline V lookup: CDR1 SGHRS, CDR2 YFSETQ. Trimming stripped 0 bases from V and 1 base from J, with 8 bases between. CDR3 coding DNA: TGCGCCAGCAGCTTGGAGGTAGGAAGCAATCAGCCCCAGCATTTT. It encodes CASSLEVGSNQPQHF.